This T cell receptor (beta chain) was found in a study of response to subunit inactivated influenza vaccine (dated by TCRdb to the late 2010s). About the full investigation: Deep quantitative T cell receptor repertoire profiling was used in the study to track responses to a trivalent subunit inactivated influenza vaccine. Study-wide conclusions, independent of this receptor: The authors proposed that each seasonal influenza vaccination may bring in only a limited number of new T cells.

Reading from cysteine to phenylalanine, the CDR3 counts 15 amino acids. Kept here is only the CDR3 DNA, which spans 45 bases and is read in frame from base 1. Trimming takes 2 bases off V and 6 bases off J; junction bases not matched to a gene: 5. CDR1 SGHRS and CDR2 YFSETQ were looked up in the germline V gene. As regards this clonotype: It lacks a known antigen. No quality values exist for individual bases; no much larger clone is one base distant.

Library preparation was by RT-PCR. Sequencing instrument: Illumina HiSeq 2500. TCRdb reprocessed the public reads (quality trimming at Q25 with fastp, clone calling with MiXCR) and kept in-frame beta chains. Records with the same CDR3 protein are collapsed into one entry carrying the most frequent genes and DNA. The sample table lists around 480,000 distinct CDR3 sequences, about 15% of them with a count of one. The ten largest account for over 2.5% of the sample. This receptor was obtained from a man between 50 and 70 years old who received an inactivated influenza vaccine. Donor details come from another sample of the same person, matched by shared clones. The rearranged chain carries TRBV5-1 and TRBJ2-1, with 10 middle bases fitting TRBD2. The material sequenced was CD4+ T cells sorted from PBMCs, taken 23 months after vaccination. The DNA is TGCGCCAGCAGCTTCCTAGCGGGAGATGTCAATGAGCAGTTCTTC. This is translated as CASSFLAGDVNEQFF.